This TCR beta chain was documented in a study of shared clonotypes between healthy human individuals (TCRdb year 2020). Describing the broader study: The cohort included three men and two women between 18 and 49 years of age. For each donor, CD4 naive and CD4 memory were each given three plates, CD8 naive was given two plates, and CD8 memory was given one plate. To estimate repertoire size and how much clonotype sharing occurs between individuals, the study deeply sequenced the blood TCR repertoires of about five healthy adults. Libraries were prepared and TCR repertoires were sequenced by different laboratories using diverse techniques, in order to increase sequencing depth and limit assay-specific biases. Between about 0.8 and 9 billion PBMCs per donor were obtained by leukapheresis. Points the paper makes about the study in general: The small number of donors limited the genetic and exposure-history diversity represented. Even with the large sequencing depth, rarefaction of the sorted-subset datasets indicated that sequencing was incomplete. When a handful of donors were compared, the shared fraction of clonotypes was about 5.4% for naive CD4, roughly 3.3% for naive CD8, roughly 2.5% for memory CD4, and 0.4% for memory CD8. Clonotypes shared by all four sorted-subset donors showed higher generation probabilities than non-shared clonotypes. Naive subsets generally had larger estimated clonotype richness than memory subsets did. Sampling was restricted to blood, and TCR repertoires in tissues likely differ from the TCR repertoires found in blood. Pairwise subsampling led to the expectation that sequencing depth would affect the degree of clonotype sharing among donors.

This clone came up once. Its antigen has not been determined. No quality values exist for individual bases; no much larger clone is one base distant. TCR CDR3 regions were amplified from genomic DNA by multiplex PCR using the deep immunoSEQ assay. Extracted genomic DNA from each cell subset was distributed evenly across all wells of several immunoSEQ 96-well plates, and each plate was treated as a replicate. For sorted subsets, each replicate PCR was loaded with roughly 200 ng genomic DNA, equivalent to 32,000 or so T cell genomes. The purified libraries were quantified using a Qubit 3.0 fluorometer, sized with a Bioanalyzer 2100, and then quantified again using the KAPA Library Quantification kit. Each immunoSEQ 96-well plate was sequenced on its own single-read 150-cycle Illumina NextSeq 550 flow cell. The study's processing was this. Because the immunoSEQ output held only junctional sequences and lacked quality scores, the filtering could not match the filtering applied to full-length reads. Sequences were annotated with PyIR, a Python wrapper for IgBLAST v1.9, using IMGT germline references to assign V/J genes and CDR3. Reads with weak V/J assignments (E-value above 1e-6), missing CDR3, stop codons, out-of-frame junctions, or ambiguous translated residues were removed. A V3J clonotype was defined by an identical inferred V gene, J gene, and CDR3 amino acid sequence. The percentage overlap between two repertoires was calculated by dividing the number of shared unique clonotypes by the size of the smaller repertoire. Repertoire richness was assessed with RTK rarefaction, the Chao1 estimator, and Recon v2.1 estimates of unobserved clonotypes. Generation probabilities for all TCRbeta clonotypes obtained by the gDNA method from a handful of donors were computed using OLGA. This immuneACCESS table, as held by TCRdb, lists in-frame sequences with V and J called but not all clones. Of the missing ones, under half trace to an unresolved V gene in checked studies; the others have no known cause. V and J calls and clone size follow that table, whereas D and trimming were derived from the DNA. Within this sample are about 2.1 million clones, with just under 95% of them counted one time only. The leading ten clones occupy about 1.7% of the sample.

V is shortened by 1 base, J by 5 bases, and the region joining them spans 14 bases. The CDR3, cysteine through phenylalanine, is 16 amino acids long. Of all the DNA, just the CDR3 is kept, 48 bases in frame from base 1. From a lookup of the germline V gene, CDR1 and CDR2 are SGHVS and FQNEAQ. CD8 naive samples consisted of CD45RO-negative cells that were positively selected for CCR7, yielding a CD45RA+CCR7+ population without TemRA cells. Healthy HIV-negative adults with no recently reported acute infections or vaccinations were included as donors. Every donor was a Caucasian adult residing in Nashville, Tennessee, USA. Blood was obtained by leukapheresis, after which PBMCs were separated by Ficoll-Histopaque density gradient centrifugation and cryopreserved in liquid nitrogen vapor phase. Purity and quantity of every magnetically sorted T cell population were checked by analytical flow cytometry. Genomic DNA was isolated from every sorted fraction and measured by UV absorbance on a Nanodrop 2000c.

This receptor was taken from a man aged 18-30 years in good health. Some clones in this sample may be carry-over from other donors' samples. The chain is encoded by TRBV7-8 joined to TRBJ1-4; a tentative D match to TRBD1 spans 5 bases. Sequencing was carried out using naive CD8+ T cells from PBMCs. Explained via the paper, the cell subset or site label denotes: CD45RA+CCR7+. CDR3 loop: CASSLGPGLTNEKLFF. The bases read TGTGCCAGCAGCTTAGGGCCGGGACTTACCAATGAAAAACTGTTTTTT.